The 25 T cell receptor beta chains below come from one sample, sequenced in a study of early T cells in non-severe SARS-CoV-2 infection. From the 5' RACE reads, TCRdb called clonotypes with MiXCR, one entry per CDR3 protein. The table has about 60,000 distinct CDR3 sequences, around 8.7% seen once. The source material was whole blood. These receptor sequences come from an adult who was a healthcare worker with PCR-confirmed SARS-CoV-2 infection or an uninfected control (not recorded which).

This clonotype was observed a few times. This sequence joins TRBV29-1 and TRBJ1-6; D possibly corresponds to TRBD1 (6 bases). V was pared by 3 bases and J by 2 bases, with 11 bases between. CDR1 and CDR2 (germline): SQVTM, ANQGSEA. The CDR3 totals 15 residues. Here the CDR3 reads CSVERGGAYNSPLHF. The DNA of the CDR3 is TGCAGCGTTGAGAGGGGGGGAGCCTATAATTCACCCCTCCACTTT.

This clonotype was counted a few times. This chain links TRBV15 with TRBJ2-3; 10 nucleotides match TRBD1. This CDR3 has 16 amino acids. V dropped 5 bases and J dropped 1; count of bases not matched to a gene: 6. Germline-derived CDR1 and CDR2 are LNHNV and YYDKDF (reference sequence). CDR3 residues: CATSQRQGAGTDTQYF. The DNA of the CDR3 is TGTGCCACCAGCCAGCGACAGGGGGCCGGCACAGATACGCAGTATTTT.

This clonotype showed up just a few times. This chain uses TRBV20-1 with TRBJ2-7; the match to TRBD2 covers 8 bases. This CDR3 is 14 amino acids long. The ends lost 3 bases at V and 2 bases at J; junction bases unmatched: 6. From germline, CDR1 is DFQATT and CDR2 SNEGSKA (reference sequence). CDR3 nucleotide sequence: TGCAGTGCTAGGAAAGCGGGAGTACCCTACGAGCAGTACTTC. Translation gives CSARKAGVPYEQYF.

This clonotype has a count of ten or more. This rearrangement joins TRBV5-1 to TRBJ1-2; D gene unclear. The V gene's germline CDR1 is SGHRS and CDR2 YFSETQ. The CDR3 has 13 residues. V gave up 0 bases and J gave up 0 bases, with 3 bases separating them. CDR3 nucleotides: TGCGCCAGCAGCTTGGCAGCTAACTATGGCTACACCTTC. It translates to CASSLAANYGYTF. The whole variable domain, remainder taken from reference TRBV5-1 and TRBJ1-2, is KAGVTQTPRYLIKTRGQQVTLSCSPISGHRSVSWYQQTPGQGLQFLFEYFSETQRNKGNFPGRFSGRQFSNSRSEMNVSTLELGDSALYLCASSLAANYGYTFGSGTRLTVV.

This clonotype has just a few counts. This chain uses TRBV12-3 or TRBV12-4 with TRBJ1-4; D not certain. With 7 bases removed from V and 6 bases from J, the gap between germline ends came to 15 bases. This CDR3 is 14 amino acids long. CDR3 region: CASTPGGWHEKLFF. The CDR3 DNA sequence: TGTGCCAGCACCCCGGGAGGTTGGCATGAAAAACTGTTTTTT.

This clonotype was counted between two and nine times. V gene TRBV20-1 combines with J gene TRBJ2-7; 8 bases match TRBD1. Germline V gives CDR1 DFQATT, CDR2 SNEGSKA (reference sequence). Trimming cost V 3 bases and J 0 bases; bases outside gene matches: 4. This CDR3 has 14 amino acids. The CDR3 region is CSASGRGLSYEQYF. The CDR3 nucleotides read TGCAGTGCTAGCGGCAGGGGGCTCTCCTACGAGCAGTACTTC.

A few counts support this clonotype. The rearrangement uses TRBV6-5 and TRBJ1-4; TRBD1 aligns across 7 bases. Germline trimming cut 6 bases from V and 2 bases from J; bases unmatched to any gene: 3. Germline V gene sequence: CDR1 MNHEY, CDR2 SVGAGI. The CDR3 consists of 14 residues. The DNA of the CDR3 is TGTGCCAGCAGACGCAGGGGGACTAATGAAAAACTGTTTTTT. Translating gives CASRRRGTNEKLFF.

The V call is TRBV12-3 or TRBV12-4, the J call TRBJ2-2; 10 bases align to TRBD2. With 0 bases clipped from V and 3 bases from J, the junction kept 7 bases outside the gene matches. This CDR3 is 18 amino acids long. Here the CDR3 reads CASSLAPSSGSYTGELFF. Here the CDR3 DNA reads TGTGCCAGCAGTTTAGCCCCGTCTAGCGGGAGTTACACCGGGGAGCTGTTTTTT.

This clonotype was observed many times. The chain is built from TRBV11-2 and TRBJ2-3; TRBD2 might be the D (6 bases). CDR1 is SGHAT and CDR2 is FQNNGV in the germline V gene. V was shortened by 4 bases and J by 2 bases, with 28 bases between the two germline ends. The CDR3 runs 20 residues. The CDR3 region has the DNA TGTGCCAGCAGCTCCCGGGGGAGCGGGCTACACGAACAAACCACAGATACGCAGTATTTT. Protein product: CASSSRGSGLHEQTTDTQYF.

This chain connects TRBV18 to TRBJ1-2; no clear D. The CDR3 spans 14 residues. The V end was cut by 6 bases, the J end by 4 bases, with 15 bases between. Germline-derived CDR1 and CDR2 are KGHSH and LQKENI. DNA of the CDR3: TGTGCCAGCTCTCCCACTGCAGATTCCTATGGCTACACCTTC. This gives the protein CASSPTADSYGYTF.

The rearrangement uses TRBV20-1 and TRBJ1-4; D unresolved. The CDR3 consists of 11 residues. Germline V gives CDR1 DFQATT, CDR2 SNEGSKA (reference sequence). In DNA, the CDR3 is TGCAGCGGTGAAAGAGGGGAAAAACTGTTTTTT. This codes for CSGERGEKLFF.

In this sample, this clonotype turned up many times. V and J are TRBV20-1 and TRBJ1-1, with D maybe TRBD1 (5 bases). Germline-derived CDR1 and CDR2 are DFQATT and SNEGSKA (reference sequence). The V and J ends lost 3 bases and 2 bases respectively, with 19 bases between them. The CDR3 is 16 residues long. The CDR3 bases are TGCAGTGCTAGTGCCCCCAAAGGGGTACACAACACTGAAGCTTTCTTT. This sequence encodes CSASAPKGVHNTEAFF.

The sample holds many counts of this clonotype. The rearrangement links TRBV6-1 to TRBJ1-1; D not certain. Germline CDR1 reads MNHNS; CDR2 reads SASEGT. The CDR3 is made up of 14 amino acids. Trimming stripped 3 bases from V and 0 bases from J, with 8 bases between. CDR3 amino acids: CASSEWVLNTEAFF. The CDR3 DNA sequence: TGTGCCAGCAGTGAGTGGGTACTGAACACTGAAGCTTTCTTT.

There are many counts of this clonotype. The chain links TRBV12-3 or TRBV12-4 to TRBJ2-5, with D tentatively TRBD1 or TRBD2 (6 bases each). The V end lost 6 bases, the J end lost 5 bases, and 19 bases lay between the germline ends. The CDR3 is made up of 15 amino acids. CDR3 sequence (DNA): TGTGCCAGCAGCCCCAACGGAGGGGGTGAGGAGACCCAGTACTTC. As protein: CASSPNGGGEETQYF.

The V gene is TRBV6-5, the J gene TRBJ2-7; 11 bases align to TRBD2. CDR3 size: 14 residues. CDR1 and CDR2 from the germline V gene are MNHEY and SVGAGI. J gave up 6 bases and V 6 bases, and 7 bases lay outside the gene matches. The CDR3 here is CASRTSGSYREQYF. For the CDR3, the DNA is TGTGCCAGCAGAACTAGCGGGAGTTATCGCGAGCAGTACTTC.

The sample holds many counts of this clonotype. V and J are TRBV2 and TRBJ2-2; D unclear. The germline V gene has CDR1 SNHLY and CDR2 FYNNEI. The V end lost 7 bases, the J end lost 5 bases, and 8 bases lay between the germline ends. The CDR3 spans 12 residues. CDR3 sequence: CASTVTTGELFF. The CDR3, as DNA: TGTGCCAGCACCGTAACGACCGGGGAGCTGTTTTTT. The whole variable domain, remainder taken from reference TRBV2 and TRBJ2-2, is EPEVTQTPSHQVTQMGQEVILRCVPISNHLYFYWYRQILGQKVEFLVSFYNNEISEKSEIFDDQFSVERPDGSNFTLKIRSTKLEDSAMYFCASTVTTGELFFGEGSRLTVL.

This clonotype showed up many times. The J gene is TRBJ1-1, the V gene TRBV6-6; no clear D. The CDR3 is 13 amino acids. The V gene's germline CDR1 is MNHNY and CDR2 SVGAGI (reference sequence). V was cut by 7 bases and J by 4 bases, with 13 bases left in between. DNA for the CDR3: TGTGCCAGCACCGCCGGGGTTAGCACTGAAGCTTTCTTT. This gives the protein CASTAGVSTEAFF.

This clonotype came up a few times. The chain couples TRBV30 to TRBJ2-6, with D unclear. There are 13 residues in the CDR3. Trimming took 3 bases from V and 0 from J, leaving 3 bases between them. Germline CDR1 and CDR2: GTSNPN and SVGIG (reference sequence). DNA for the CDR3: TGTGCCTGGAGGGTCTCTGGGGCCAACGTCCTGACTTTC. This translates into CAWRVSGANVLTF.

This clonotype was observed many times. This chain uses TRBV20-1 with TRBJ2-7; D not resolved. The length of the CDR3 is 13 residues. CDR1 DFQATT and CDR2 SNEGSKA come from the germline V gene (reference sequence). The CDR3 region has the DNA TGCAGCCCCACGAAGTTTTGGCCCTACGAGCAGTACTTC. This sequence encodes CSPTKFWPYEQYF.

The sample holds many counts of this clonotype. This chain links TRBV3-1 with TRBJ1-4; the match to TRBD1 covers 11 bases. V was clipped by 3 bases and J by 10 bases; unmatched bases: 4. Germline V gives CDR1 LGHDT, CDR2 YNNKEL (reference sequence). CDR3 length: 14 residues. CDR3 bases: TGTGCCAGCAGCCACGGACAGGGGGCCGCAAAACTGTTTTTT. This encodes CASSHGQGAAKLFF. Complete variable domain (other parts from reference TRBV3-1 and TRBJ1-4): DTAVSQTPKYLVTQMGNDKSIKCEQNLGHDTMYWYKQDSKKFLKIMFSYNNKELIINETVPNRFSPKSPDKAHLNLHINSLELGDSAVYFCASSHGQGAAKLFFGSGTQLSVL.

The CDR3 reads CAWRTSGGPKQYF. In nucleotides, the CDR3 is TGTGCCTGGAGAACTAGCGGGGGCCCCAAGCAGTACTTC. The chain recombines TRBV30 with TRBJ2-7, with 11 positions matching TRBD2. With 3 bases clipped from V and 8 bases from J, the junction kept 6 bases outside the gene matches. The germline CDR1 and CDR2 sequences are GTSNPN and SVGIG (reference sequence). The CDR3 is 13 residues long.

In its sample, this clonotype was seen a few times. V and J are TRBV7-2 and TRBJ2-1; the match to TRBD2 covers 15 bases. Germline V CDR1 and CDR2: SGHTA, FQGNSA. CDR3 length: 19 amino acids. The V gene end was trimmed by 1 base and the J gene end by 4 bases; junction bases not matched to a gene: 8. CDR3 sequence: CASSLGRTSGRAAYNEQFF. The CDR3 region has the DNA TGTGCCAGCAGCTTAGGACGGACTAGCGGGAGGGCCGCGTACAATGAGCAGTTCTTC.

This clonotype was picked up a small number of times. CDR3 coding DNA: TGTGCCAGCAGCTTAAATCACGGAGATACGCAGTATTTT. Translated, it gives CASSLNHGDTQYF. The chain carries TRBV7-2 and TRBJ2-3, with unresolved D. V was trimmed by 2 bases and J by 5 bases, leaving 8 bases between them. Germline CDR1 reads SGHTA; CDR2 reads FQGNSA. The CDR3 is 13 amino acids. The complete variable domain, with remaining parts taken from reference TRBV7-2 and TRBJ2-3, reads GAGVSQSPSNKVTEKGKDVELRCDPISGHTALYWYRQSLGQGLEFLIYFQGNSAPDKSGLPSDRFSAERTGGSVSTLTIQRTQQEDSAVYLCASSLNHGDTQYFGPGTRLTVL.

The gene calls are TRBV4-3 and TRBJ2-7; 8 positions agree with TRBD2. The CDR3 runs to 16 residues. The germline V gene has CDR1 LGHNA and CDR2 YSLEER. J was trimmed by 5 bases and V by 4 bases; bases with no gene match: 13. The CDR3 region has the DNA TGCGCCAGCAGCCCTTCGGAAGGAGCGGGAGTCAACGAGCAGTACTTC. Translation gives CASSPSEGAGVNEQYF.

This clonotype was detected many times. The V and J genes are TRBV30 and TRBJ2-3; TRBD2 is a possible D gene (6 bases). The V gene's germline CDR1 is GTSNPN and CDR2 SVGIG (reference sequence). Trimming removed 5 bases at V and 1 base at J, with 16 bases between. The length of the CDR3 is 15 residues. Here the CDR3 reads CAWGPLGGGTDTQYF. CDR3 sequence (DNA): TGTGCCTGGGGCCCACTCGGCGGGGGCACAGATACGCAGTATTTT.